This TCR beta chain was recovered during a study of CD8 T cells in ankylosing spondylitis. This clonotype has just a few counts. Its antigen is as yet unknown. General study findings and limits: Reported data indicate significant enrichment of disease-linked clones within matched ankylosing spondylitis synovial fluid. Blood of patients with ankylosing spondylitis appeared to be characterized by a TCR beta motif of seven or eight highly homologous variants. Some motif variants had been reported before (in reactive arthritis synovial fluid and blood).

Generation of TCR beta libraries employed quantitative 5'-RACE incorporating molecular barcodes. A single record per CDR3 protein comes from TCRdb applying MiXCR to the 5' RACE reads. Seen here are over 700,000 distinct CDR3 sequences, under 20% observed once, and the top ten hold 15% to 20%. Trimming took 5 bases from V and 7 from J; bases not matched to a gene: 7. The CDR3 is 15 amino acids. The receptor comes from a male donor with ankylosing spondylitis. Sequencing was done on a sample of blood, either unsorted or a sorted T cell fraction (not recorded which). The rearrangement joins TRBV12-3 or TRBV12-4 to TRBJ2-1; 11 nucleotides line up with TRBD2. The CDR3 DNA reads TGTGCCAGCAGTCCAGTAGCGGGGGGGCCTAATGAGCAGTTCTTC. This encodes CASSPVAGGPNEQFF.